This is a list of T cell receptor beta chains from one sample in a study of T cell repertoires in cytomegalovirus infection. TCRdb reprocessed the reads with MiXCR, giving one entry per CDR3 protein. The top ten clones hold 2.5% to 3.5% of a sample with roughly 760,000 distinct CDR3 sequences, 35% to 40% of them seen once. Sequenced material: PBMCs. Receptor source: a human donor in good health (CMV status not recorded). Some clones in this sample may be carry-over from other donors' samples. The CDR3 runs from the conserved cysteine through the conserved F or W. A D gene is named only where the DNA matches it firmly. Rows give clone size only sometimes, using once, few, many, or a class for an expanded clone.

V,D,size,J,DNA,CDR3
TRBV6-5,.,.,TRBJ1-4,TGTGCCAGCATGAATAGGGCTAATGAAAAACTGTTTTTT,CASMNRANEKLFF
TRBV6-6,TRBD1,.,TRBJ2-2,TGTGCCAGTGGGACAGGGGTGAGCACCGGGGAGCTGTTTTTT,CASGTGVSTGELFF
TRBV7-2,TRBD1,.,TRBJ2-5,TGTGCCAGCAGCCAAGGACAGGGAAGGGCTCTGTTATCTGGGACCCAGTACTTC,CASSQGQGRALLSGTQYF
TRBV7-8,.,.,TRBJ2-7,TGTGCCAGCAGCTTAGCCCAGACAGGCTACGAGCAGTACTTC,CASSLAQTGYEQYF
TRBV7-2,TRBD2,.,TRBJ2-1,TGTGCCAGCAGCTTAGGGGGGACTAGCGGGAAGTACAATGAGCAGTTCTTC,CASSLGGTSGKYNEQFF
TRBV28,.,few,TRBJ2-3,TGTGCCACCGGGGGACAGCGTTCTAGCACAGATACGCAGTATTTT,CATGGQRSSTDTQYF
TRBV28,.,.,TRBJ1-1,TGTGCCAGCAGTGCCCCCGGGACCCCTGAAGCTTTCTTT,CASSAPGTPEAFF
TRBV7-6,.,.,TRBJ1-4,TGTGCCAGCAGCCCCCGGGCCTTGGGCGATAATGAAAAACTGTTTTTT,CASSPRALGDNEKLFF
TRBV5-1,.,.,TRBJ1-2,TGCGCCAGCAGCACCACACCGGGGTTAATTGGCTACACCTTC,CASSTTPGLIGYTF
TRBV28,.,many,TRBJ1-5,TGTGCCAGCAATAGCCCCAGGGGATATAGCAATCAGCCCCAGCATTTT,CASNSPRGYSNQPQHF
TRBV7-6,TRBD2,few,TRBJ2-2,TGTGCCAGCAGCGGCCGACTAGCGGCGAACACCGGGGAGCTGTTTTTT,CASSGRLAANTGELFF
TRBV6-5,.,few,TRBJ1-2,TGTGCCAGCAGTCGGACAGAGGGTAACTATGGCTACACCTTC,CASSRTEGNYGYTF
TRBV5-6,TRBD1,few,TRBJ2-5,TGTGCCAGCAGCTTGGTTGGGACAGGGAAAGAGACCCAGTACTTC,CASSLVGTGKETQYF
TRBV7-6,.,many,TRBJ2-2,TGTGCCAGCACCGAACCGAAGGGGGGTTACACCGGGGAGCTGTTTTTT,CASTEPKGGYTGELFF
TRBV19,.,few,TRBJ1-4,TGTGCCAGTAGCGCACCCAGGGAAGGGGTTCTTGAAAAACTGTTTTTT,CASSAPREGVLEKLFF
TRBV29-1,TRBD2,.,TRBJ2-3,TGCAGCGTTGAGGCTAGCGGGGATCGAACAGATACGCAGTATTTT,CSVEASGDRTDTQYF
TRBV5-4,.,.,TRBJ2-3,TGTGCCAGCAGCCTGGGACGTATCCGGAGCACAGATACGCAGTATTTT,CASSLGRIRSTDTQYF
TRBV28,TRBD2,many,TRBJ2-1,TGTGCCAGCAGTTTTCGGGAGGTCGATGAGCAGTTCTTC,CASSFREVDEQFF
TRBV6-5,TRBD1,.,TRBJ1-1,TGTGCCAGCAGTCCCGCAGGGGGAAAAACTGAAGCTTTCTTT,CASSPAGGKTEAFF
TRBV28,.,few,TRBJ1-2,TGTGCCAGCAGTTTCACAGGGTTGTATGGCTACACCTTC,CASSFTGLYGYTF
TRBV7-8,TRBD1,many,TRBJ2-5,TGTGCCAGCAGCTTAGATGGGGGGACAGGGGGCGGCCGCCAAGAGACCCAGTACTTC,CASSLDGGTGGGRQETQYF
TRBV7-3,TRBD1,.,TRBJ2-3,TGTGCCAGCAGCTTAAATCCCTCCTGGGCAGGGGGCCACCCTAGCACAGATACGCAGTATTTT,CASSLNPSWAGGHPSTDTQYF
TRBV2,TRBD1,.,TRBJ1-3,TGTGCCAATGGACAGGGGCCTGGAAACACCATATATTTT,CANGQGPGNTIYF
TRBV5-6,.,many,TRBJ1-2,TGTGCCAGCAGCCTAAATGACAGGAACGGCGGCGGCTACACCTTC,CASSLNDRNGGGYTF
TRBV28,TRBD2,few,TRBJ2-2,TGTGCCAGCAGGCCAGCGGGACTAGCGGGAGTTCAAGGGGAGCTGTTTTTT,CASRPAGLAGVQGELFF
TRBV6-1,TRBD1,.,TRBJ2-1,TGTGCCAGCATTGCCGCAGGGGGCAATGAGCAGTTCTTC,CASIAAGGNEQFF
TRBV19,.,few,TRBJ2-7,TGTGCCAGCACAGGTGTCAACTCCTACGAGCAGTACTTC,CASTGVNSYEQYF
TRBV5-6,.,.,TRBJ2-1,TGTGCCAGCATGGCCGGGGCGAGACTCTTCTACAATGAGCCGTTCTTC,CASMAGARLFYNEPFF
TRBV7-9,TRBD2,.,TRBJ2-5,TGTGCCAGCAGCGACCGCCGGACTAGCGGGGCCAACACCCAGTACTTC,CASSDRRTSGANTQYF
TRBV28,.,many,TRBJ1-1,TGTGCCAGCAGTTTATATGGGGGGGCTAGGACTGAAGCTTTCTTT,CASSLYGGARTEAFF
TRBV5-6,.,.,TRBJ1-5,TGTGCCAGCAGCCCTATACAAAAGTCAGGGGGCAATCAGCCCCAGCATTTT,CASSPIQKSGGNQPQHF
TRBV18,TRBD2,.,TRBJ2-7,TGTGCCAGCTCAACCGGGGGGGGCTCCTACGAGCAGTACTTC,CASSTGGGSYEQYF
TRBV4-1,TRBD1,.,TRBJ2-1,TGCGCCAGCAGCCAGTGGACAGGGGTGGGAGGTGAGCAGTTCTTC,CASSQWTGVGGEQFF